This record looks at one T cell receptor (beta chain) sequence and its context. The PCR was carried out with 60 Vbeta primers and 13 Jbeta primers. Generated by immunoSEQ multiplex PCR, the TCRdb table keeps only in-frame clones and is missing some. The sample holds roughly 240,000 clones, around four fifths seen once. This sample stems from a study of cytomegalovirus exposure and HLA in healthy donors. With 6 bases clipped from V and 2 bases from J, the junction kept 13 bases outside the gene matches. This CDR3 spans 16 amino acids. Germline V gene data show CDR1 as SNHLY and CDR2 as FYNNEI. Sequenced material: PBMCs. The clonotype comes from a boy under 18 in good health and CMV-seronegative. The chain employs TRBV2 and TRBJ2-7, with 7 nucleotides matching TRBD1. As DNA, the CDR3 is TGTGCCAGCAGCTGGGGTACCGGGACAGTAACCTACGAGCAGTACTTC. Translating it yields CASSWGTGTVTYEQYF.